Listed here are 2 T cell receptor beta chains from one sample, sequenced in a study of T-cell reconstitution after alpha-beta-depleted transplantation in children. Unique molecular identifiers were used to barcode this TCRbeta library. TCRdb re-called the PCR reads through MiXCR, storing one row per CDR3 protein. The table lists some 240,000 distinct CDR3 sequences, approximately 9.8% of them singletons. This material consisted of PBMCs from the stem cell graft donor, taken from the stem cell graft. The receptors stem from a human donor who donated a stem cell graft to a child with SCID.

This clonotype was seen more than once but under ten times. The chain links TRBV30 to TRBJ1-5, with 12 bases matching TRBD1. In germline, CDR1 is GTSNPN, CDR2 SVGIG (reference sequence). The CDR3 is made up of 14 amino acids. V lost 7 bases and J lost 1; bases outside the gene matches: 2. The CDR3 DNA sequence: TGTGCCTTGGGACAGGGGGCAAGCAATCAGCCCCAGCATTTT. It is translated as CALGQGASNQPQHF.

This clonotype was counted ten times or more. The chain recombines TRBV14 with TRBJ1-1, with a possible D match to TRBD1 (5 bases). The V and J ends lost 1 base and 10 bases respectively, with 16 bases between them. The CDR3 is 14 residues long. The germline V gene has CDR1 SGHDN and CDR2 FVKESK. The CDR3 nucleotides read TGTGCCAGCAGCCAAGTCCACAGGCTTTCAGGAGCTTTCTTT. It yields the protein CASSQVHRLSGAFF.